This T cell receptor (beta chain) came from a study of immune evolution from preneoplasia to lung adenocarcinoma. Study-level background: HLA loss of heterozygosity: about 7% AIS, more than 14% MIA, about 35% ADC, none AAH. Findings and limits, study-wide: Later-stage lesions appeared to have more T cells, more diversity, less clonality. Top clone frequencies peaked in normal lung, apparently declining through invasive adenocarcinoma.

About this clone: What it recognizes is unknown.

Clones were read by immunoSEQ multiplex PCR, and TCRdb kept only the in-frame ones, dropping some. The table lists roughly 10,000 clones, roughly 80% of them singletons. Germline V gives CDR1 MGHRA, CDR2 YSYEKL. The CDR3 totals 15 residues. With V trimmed by 3 bases and J by 5 bases, 7 bases remained unmatched. The rearrangement uses TRBV4-1 and TRBJ1-5; TRBD1 matches 7 bases. The TCR originated in a donor at least 70 years old with lung adenocarcinoma. What was sequenced was FFPE minimally invasive lung adenocarcinoma tissue. The CDR3 DNA sequence: TGCGCCAGCAGCCAGCCCGACAGGGACCATCAGCCCCAGCATTTT. Protein sequence: CASSQPDRDHQPQHF.